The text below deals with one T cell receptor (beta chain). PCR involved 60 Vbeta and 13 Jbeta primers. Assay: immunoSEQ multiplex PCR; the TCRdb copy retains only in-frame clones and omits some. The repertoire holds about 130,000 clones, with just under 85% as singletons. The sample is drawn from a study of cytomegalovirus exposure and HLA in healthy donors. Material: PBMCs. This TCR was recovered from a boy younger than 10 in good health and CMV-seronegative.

The CDR3 loop is CASSKTGPNEKLFF. The CDR3, as DNA: TGTGCCAGCAGCAAGACAGGGCCTAATGAAAAACTGTTTTTT. V and J are TRBV11-2 and TRBJ1-4, with 7 bases lining up with TRBD1. V shed 5 bases and J 3 bases; nucleotides not matched to a gene: 3. Germline V gene data show CDR1 as SGHAT and CDR2 as FQNNGV. The CDR3 length is 14 residues.